The 19 T cell receptor beta chains reported below all come from one sample, sequenced in a study of blood T cell repertoires in COVID-19. Some clones are missing from TCRdb's copy, which holds only in-frame ones; the method was immunoSEQ multiplex PCR. The table records about 80,000 clones, 90% of them present only once. Source material: peripheral blood. The receptors shown here come from an elderly woman with active or convalescent COVID-19.

CDR3 loop: CASSYGADPNYGYTF. The DNA for the CDR3 is TGTGCCAGCAGTTACGGGGCAGACCCTAACTATGGCTACACCTTC. The V and J genes are TRBV6-6 and TRBJ1-2, with D tentatively TRBD1 (5 bases). The V end was cut by 2 bases, the J end by 0 bases, with 10 bases between. Germline CDR1 reads MNHNY; CDR2 reads SVGAGI (reference sequence). CDR3 length: 15 amino acids.

The J gene is TRBJ1-6, the V gene TRBV6-5; a weak D match, TRBD1 (5 bases). V was pared by 6 bases and J by 8 bases, with 5 bases between. This CDR3 has 11 residues. Per the germline V gene, CDR1 is MNHEY and CDR2 is SVGAGI. CDR3 in amino acids: CASRGDSPLHF. The DNA for the CDR3 is TGTGCCAGCAGAGGGGATTCACCCCTCCACTTT.

The rearrangement uses TRBV10-1 and TRBJ2-7; D might be TRBD1 (7 bases). Germline V gene lookup returns CDR1 WNHNN and CDR2 SYGVQD (reference sequence). Trimming removed 7 bases at V and 6 bases at J, with 19 bases between. This CDR3 is 14 amino acids long. The CDR3 spells CASTEGTVESEQYF. For the CDR3, the DNA is TGCGCCAGCACGGAGGGGACAGTTGAAAGCGAGCAGTACTTC.

V usage is TRBV7-3 and J usage is TRBJ2-1, with 11 nucleotides matching TRBD2. This CDR3 region has 14 residues. J gave up 7 bases and V 5 bases, and 4 bases lay outside the gene matches. The V gene's germline CDR1 is SGHTA and CDR2 FQGTGA. In nucleotides, the CDR3 is TGTGCCAGCAGCATAGCGGGAGGGTTAAATGAGCAGTTCTTC. This encodes CASSIAGGLNEQFF.

V gene TRBV10-3 combines with J gene TRBJ1-1; TRBD1 is a possible D gene (5 bases). The length of the CDR3 is 16 residues. Germline V CDR1 and CDR2: ENHRY, SYGVKD. The V and J ends lost 4 bases and 2 bases respectively, with 17 bases between them. CDR3 coding DNA: TGTGCCATCAGTGCGGGCGGGGGGAACGCCAACACTGAAGCTTTCTTT. It is translated as CAISAGGGNANTEAFF.

The V call is TRBV28, the J call TRBJ2-1; 7 bases line up with TRBD2. V dropped 10 bases and J dropped 4; count of bases not matched to a gene: 10. Germline V gene lookup returns CDR1 MDHEN and CDR2 SYDVKM. The CDR3 consists of 14 residues. CDR3 sequence (DNA): TGTGCCACCGGGGGGACTGGGCGATACAATGAGCAGTTCTTC. Its translation is CATGGTGRYNEQFF.

The V gene is TRBV12-3 or TRBV12-4, the J gene TRBJ2-5; D is unclear. V was pared by 1 base and J by 7 bases, with 10 bases between. The CDR3 length is 13 residues. This chain's CDR3 is CASSLVTPGTQYF. The CDR3 bases are TGTGCCAGCAGTTTAGTGACCCCAGGGACCCAGTACTTC.

The chain uses TRBV3-1 (or the pseudogene TRBV3-2) and TRBJ1-1, with a tentative D call TRBD1 (5 bases). The V end was cut by 4 bases, the J end by 7 bases, with 7 bases between. The germline V gene encodes CDR1 LGHDT and CDR2 YNNKEL (reference sequence). The CDR3 is 11 amino acids. The CDR3 loop reads CASSPGIEAFF. The CDR3 nucleotides read TGTGCCAGCAGCCCAGGGATTGAAGCTTTCTTT.

The chain recombines TRBV5-1 with TRBJ2-1, with 9 bases that match TRBD2. The CDR3 is 16 residues long. CDR1 is SGHRS and CDR2 is YFSETQ in the germline V gene. After removal of 1 base from V and 3 bases from J, the junction contained 5 bases not matched to a gene. The CDR3 loop is CASSLLAGVNYNEQFF. CDR3 nucleotide sequence: TGCGCCAGCAGCTTGTTAGCGGGAGTTAACTACAATGAGCAGTTCTTC.

The V and J genes are TRBV29-1 and TRBJ1-1, with 7 bases that match TRBD1. Per germline, CDR1 SQVTM and CDR2 ANQGSEA. J was trimmed by 3 bases and V by 7 bases; bases with no gene match: 11. This CDR3 spans 14 amino acids. CDR3 region: CSAAATQGDTEAFF. CDR3 bases: TGCAGCGCCGCGGCCACCCAGGGGGACACTGAAGCTTTCTTT.

This sequence joins TRBV20-1 and TRBJ2-3, with 10 bases aligning to TRBD2. Germline assignment: CDR1 DFQATT and CDR2 SNEGSKA (reference sequence). With V trimmed by 3 bases and J by 2 bases, 5 bases remained unmatched. The CDR3 totals 15 residues. In DNA, the CDR3 is TGCAGTGCTAGTGCACTAGCGGGATACACAGATACGCAGTATTTT. This encodes CSASALAGYTDTQYF.

This clone was counted a few times. The J gene is TRBJ2-2, the V gene TRBV7-3; 8 bases agree with TRBD2. Germline lookup yields CDR1 SGHTA and CDR2 FQGTGA. This CDR3 contains 16 residues. J was trimmed by 6 bases and V by 5 bases; bases with no gene match: 11. The CDR3 nucleotides read TGTGCCAGCAGCACGCCCGGACTAGCCGGGGCCGGGGAGCTGTTTTTT. Translating it yields CASSTPGLAGAGELFF.

CDR3 in DNA: TGTGCCAGCAGCTTCCCGACAGGAACAAATGAAAAACTGTTTTTT. Encoded protein: CASSFPTGTNEKLFF. The chain uses TRBV7-9 and TRBJ1-4; D is perhaps TRBD1 (6 bases). V was pared by 3 bases and J by 5 bases, with 13 bases between. The germline V gene encodes CDR1 SEHNR and CDR2 FQNEAQ (reference sequence). The CDR3 spans 15 residues. The full variable domain, completed using reference TRBV7-9 and TRBJ1-4, is DTGVSQNPRHKITKRGQNVTFRCDPISEHNRLYWYRQTLGQGPEFLTYFQNEAQLEKSRLLSDRFSAERPKGSFSTLEIQRTEQGDSAMYLCASSFPTGTNEKLFFGSGTQLSVL.

In nucleotides, the CDR3 is TGTGCCAGCAGTTTCGGGCAGGGGGCTGGTGGCTACACCTTC. Amino acid sequence: CASSFGQGAGGYTF. The chain combines TRBV28 with TRBJ1-2, with TRBD1 identical over 8 bases. Germline V gives CDR1 MDHEN, CDR2 SYDVKM. The CDR3 consists of 14 residues. V dropped 3 bases and J dropped 7; count of bases not matched to a gene: 7.

J is TRBJ1-5 and V is TRBV6-6; D is perhaps TRBD1 (5 bases). With 11 bases removed from V and 2 bases from J, the gap between germline ends came to 7 bases. The CDR3 loop spans 11 amino acids. The germline V gene encodes CDR1 MNHNY and CDR2 SVGAGI (reference sequence). CDR3 DNA sequence: TGTGCCCTACAGGGCAATCAGCCCCAGCATTTT. Amino acids: CALQGNQPQHF.

J is TRBJ1-5 and V is TRBV21-1. TRBV21-1 is annotated as a pseudogene. CDR3 length equals 18 residues. Written as DNA, the CDR3 is TGTGCCAGCAGCGCCCGGGGAATAGACCCTTCGGGCAATCAGCCCCAGCATTTT. Protein: CASSARGIDPSGNQPQHF.

The chain couples TRBV12-3 or TRBV12-4 to TRBJ2-5; TRBD1 is a possible D gene (6 bases). The CDR3 covers 12 residues. V lost 8 bases, J lost 5 bases, and 12 bases lay in between. The CDR3 nucleotides read TGTGCCAGCCGGACAGACGGGGAGACCCAGTACTTC. Its protein product is CASRTDGETQYF.

The rearrangement uses TRBV7-9 and TRBJ2-1, with D possibly TRBD2 on 6 matching bases. This CDR3 is built from 15 residues. CDR1 is SEHNR, CDR2 FQNEAQ, per germline (reference sequence). Trimming cost V 2 bases and J 8 bases, with 16 bases left between them. CDR3 DNA: TGTGCCAGCAGCTTAAAGAGCGGGTGGGGCGATGAGCAGTTCTTC. Translated, it gives CASSLKSGWGDEQFF.

The genes are TRBV4-3 and TRBJ2-3; D might be TRBD2 (5 bases). CDR3 length: 17 amino acids. In germline, CDR1 is LGHNA, CDR2 YSLEER. V lost 2 bases, J lost 0 bases, and 15 bases lay in between. The chain's CDR3 is CASSQRWRLGSTDTQYF. In DNA, the CDR3 is TGCGCCAGCAGCCAAAGATGGAGGTTGGGTAGCACAGATACGCAGTATTTT.